Listed here is a single TCR beta chain. Its target is unknown. From the reads, TCRdb called clonotypes with MiXCR, one entry per CDR3 protein. The table has about 530,000 distinct CDR3 sequences, about 25% seen once. These data belong to a study of T cell repertoires in cytomegalovirus infection. Study-level information: Both a matching HLA type and CMV infection were indicated by public TCR beta signatures.

General observations from the study: Identification of carriers of CMV plus the relevant HLA was performed using cumulative public TCR beta family frequency. HLA-C-restricted CMV clonotypes gave the most frequent clonotype in two of eight donors.

Deletions cut 1 base from V and 0 bases from J, with 10 bases between. This CDR3 comprises 16 residues. CDR1 is KGHSH and CDR2 is LQKENI in the germline V gene. The V call is TRBV18, the J call TRBJ1-3; D is unclear. Material for sequencing was PBMCs. This clonotype was obtained from a human donor in good health (CMV status not recorded). Some clones in this sample may be carry-over from other donors' samples. For the CDR3, the DNA is TGTGCCAGCTCACCACTGCAGGCGGACTCTGGAAACACCATATATTTT. Its protein is CASSPLQADSGNTIYF.